Below are 12 T cell receptor beta chains sequenced from a single sample in a study of shared clonotypes between healthy human individuals. Method: immunoSEQ multiplex PCR; TCRdb's copy keeps in-frame clones and lacks some. Of some 2.3 million clones in the sample, 85% to 95% were seen once. The sequenced material came from naive CD4+ T cells from PBMCs. Regarding subset: CD45RA+ positively selected. The receptors originated from a man between 18 and 35 years old in good health. Some clones in this sample may be carry-over from other donors' samples.

The chain is built from TRBV15 and TRBJ1-1, with a weak D call TRBD1 (5 bases). The CDR3 spans 15 residues. Germline CDR1 and CDR2: LNHNV and YYDKDF (reference sequence). Trimming took off 1 base at V and 1 base at J, with 10 bases between the two ends. CDR3 protein: CATSRAGAQNTEAFF. CDR3 coding DNA: TGTGCCACCAGCAGAGCCGGGGCCCAGAACACTGAAGCTTTCTTT.

This rearrangement joins TRBV2 to TRBJ1-1; D unresolved. Germline V gene data show CDR1 as SNHLY and CDR2 as FYNNEI. V lost 7 bases and J 5 bases, leaving 14 bases between the germline ends. CDR3 size: 13 residues. The CDR3 region is CASTVGGDTEAFF. The CDR3 nucleotides are TGTGCCAGCACCGTGGGTGGGGATACTGAAGCTTTCTTT.

The rearrangement links TRBV30 to TRBJ1-5; D is uncertain. The CDR3 consists of 16 residues. CDR1 GTSNPN and CDR2 SVGIG come from the germline V gene (reference sequence). Trimming removed 0 bases from V and 1 base from J, with 13 bases in between. DNA of the CDR3: TGTGCCTGGAGTGTGGGCGGATTTGGGAGCAATCAGCCCCAGCATTTT. Translating gives CAWSVGGFGSNQPQHF.

This clone has only one observation. The chain combines TRBV25-1 with TRBJ2-5; D gene ambiguous. The germline V and J ends were trimmed by 8 bases and 4 bases, with 17 bases remaining between them. CDR3 length: 14 residues. CDR1 is MGHDK, CDR2 SYGVNS, per germline. The CDR3: CASGSATVGETQYF. The CDR3 bases are TGTGCCAGCGGCTCAGCAACGGTAGGAGAGACCCAGTACTTC.

V usage is TRBV19 and J usage is TRBJ1-5; unclear D gene. Trimming pared 1 base from V and 4 bases from J, leaving 11 bases between. Germline V CDR1 and CDR2: LNHDA, SQIVND (reference sequence). CDR3 length: 15 residues. CDR3 loop: CASSIGSAGNQPQHF. The CDR3 DNA is TGTGCCAGTAGTATAGGTTCGGCTGGGAATCAGCCCCAGCATTTT.

This rearrangement joins TRBV5-4 to TRBJ2-3; 11 nucleotides match TRBD2. CDR3 length equals 15 residues. V shed 4 bases, J shed 4 bases, and the junction held 5 bases outside the gene matches. Germline loops: CDR1 SGHNT, CDR2 YYREEE (reference sequence). The CDR3 region has the DNA TGTGCCAGCAGCGTTGTAGCGGGAGGGGCAGATACGCAGTATTTT. This translates into CASSVVAGGADTQYF.

This chain connects TRBV19 to TRBJ2-7; D is possibly TRBD2 (5 bases). The CDR3 sequence is 14 residues long. Germline CDR1 is LNHDA and CDR2 is SQIVND (reference sequence). V was shortened by 5 bases and J by 2 bases, with 13 bases between the two germline ends. The CDR3: CASSAGGGPYEQYF. As DNA, the CDR3 is TGTGCCAGTAGTGCGGGCGGCGGACCCTACGAGCAGTACTTC. The complete variable domain, with remaining parts taken from reference TRBV19 and TRBJ2-7, reads DGGITQSPKYLFRKEGQNVTLSCEQNLNHDAMYWYRQDPGQGLRLIYYSQIVNDFQKGDIAEGYSVSREKKESFPLTVTSAQKNPTAFYLCASSAGGGPYEQYFGPGTRLTVT.

The chain joins TRBV5-1 to TRBJ1-3; possible D gene TRBD1, 5 bases. The germline gives CDR1 SGHRS, CDR2 YFSETQ. CDR3 size: 16 residues. V lost 4 bases and J lost 0, with 14 bases in between. In nucleotides, the CDR3 is TGCGCCAGCAGCGCGGAGGGGATTAGCTCTGGAAACACCATATATTTT. This sequence encodes CASSAEGISSGNTIYF.

The chain couples TRBV20-1 to TRBJ2-1; no firm D call. The germline V gene encodes CDR1 DFQATT and CDR2 SNEGSKA (reference sequence). The CDR3 has 11 residues. Trimming removed 4 bases at V and 7 bases at J, with 8 bases between. CDR3 DNA sequence: TGCAGTGCTAAGGTGTGGAATGAGCAGTTCTTC. Its protein product is CSAKVWNEQFF.

V usage is TRBV29-1 and J usage is TRBJ1-1; 7 nucleotides match TRBD1. J gave up 4 bases and V 4 bases, and 6 bases lay outside the gene matches. The CDR3 has 13 amino acids. The germline CDR1 and CDR2 sequences are SQVTM and ANQGSEA. CDR3 DNA: TGCAGCGTTGGCCGGGGGACAGTCACTGAAGCTTTCTTT. It translates to CSVGRGTVTEAFF.

V gene TRBV9 combines with J gene TRBJ1-5; D perhaps matches TRBD1 (6 bases). The CDR3 loop spans 15 amino acids. CDR1 is SGDLS, CDR2 YYNGEE, per germline. Trimming removed 0 bases at V and 6 bases at J, with 13 bases between. CDR3 nucleotide sequence: TGTGCCAGCAGCGTAGCAGGGGCAGGGGTTCAGCCCCAGCATTTT. Protein sequence: CASSVAGAGVQPQHF.

The rearrangement uses TRBV7-3 and TRBJ2-2; TRBD2 agrees at 8 bases. Germline CDR1 is SGHTA and CDR2 is FQGTGA. V lost 1 base to trimming and J lost 4 bases; unmatched junction nucleotides: 8. The CDR3 consists of 17 residues. The CDR3 protein is CASSLMGTRLSTGELFF. CDR3 coding DNA: TGTGCCAGCAGCTTAATGGGGACTAGGCTAAGCACCGGGGAGCTGTTTTTT.